Only a few counts were recorded for the clone carrying this T cell receptor (beta chain). Its antigen is currently unknown. With 60 Vbeta and 13 Jbeta primers, the PCR was carried out. TCRdb keeps only in-frame clones here, not all; method: immunoSEQ multiplex PCR. The profile shows approximately 190,000 clones, roughly 80% of them singletons. This entry belongs to a study of cytomegalovirus exposure and HLA in healthy donors. Study at large: Some 85 million unique TCRs, all from HLA-typed donors, were included in an early release of the data. Study-level findings and limits: When a later analysis was performed, an Asian-associated ancestry cluster reportedly had fewer N-insertions than the 666-donor mean.

Trimming removed 7 bases from V and 6 bases from J; junction bases left unmatched: 13. CDR1 is MNHEY, CDR2 SMNVEV, per germline (reference sequence). The CDR3 loop spans 16 amino acids. Donors showed nominal health when sampled, although they likely had unrecorded immune exposures. The sample taken for sequencing was PBMCs. The chain has TRBV27 and TRBJ2-1; TRBD1 matches at 9 bases. The clonotype originates from a man aged 40-55 years in good health and CMV-seropositive. CDR3 residues: CASTYFRTGVINEQFF. The DNA for the CDR3 is TGTGCCAGCACCTATTTCCGGACAGGGGTGATCAATGAGCAGTTCTTC.